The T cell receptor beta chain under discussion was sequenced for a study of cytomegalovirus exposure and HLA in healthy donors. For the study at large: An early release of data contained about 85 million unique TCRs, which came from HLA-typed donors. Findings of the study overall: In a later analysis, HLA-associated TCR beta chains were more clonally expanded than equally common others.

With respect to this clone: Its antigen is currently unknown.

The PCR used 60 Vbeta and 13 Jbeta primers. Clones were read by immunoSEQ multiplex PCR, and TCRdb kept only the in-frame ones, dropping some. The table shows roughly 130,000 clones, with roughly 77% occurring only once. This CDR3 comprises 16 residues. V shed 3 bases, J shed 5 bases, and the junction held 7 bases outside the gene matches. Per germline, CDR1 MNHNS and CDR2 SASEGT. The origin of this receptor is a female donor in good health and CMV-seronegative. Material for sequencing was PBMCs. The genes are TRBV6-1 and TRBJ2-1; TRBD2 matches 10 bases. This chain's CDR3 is CASSDRGLASNNEQFF. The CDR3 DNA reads TGTGCCAGCAGTGATAGGGGACTAGCGTCAAACAATGAGCAGTTCTTC.